These T cell receptor beta chains were read from a single sample in a study of graft-versus-host responses after intestinal transplantation. TCRdb's copy holds only in-frame clones and misses some; the assay was immunoSEQ multiplex PCR. Here the sample spans fewer than 70,000 clones, 80% to 95% being singletons. This material consisted of bone marrow, taken 700 to 850 days after intestinal transplantation. These receptors were taken from a human patient who received an intestinal transplant, so some T cells may come from the graft donor. Each CDR3 is given with its conserved first and last residue. The order of the fields is J gene, D gene, V gene, clone size, CDR3 DNA, CDR3 protein. The D gene is left open where the match is weak. Expanded clones get a size class; other rows say once, few or many, or leave the size out.

TRBJ1-2	-	TRBV7-9	-	TGTGCCAGCAGCCGGGGGACGGGTGATTATGGCTACACCTTC	CASSRGTGDYGYTF
TRBJ2-7	TRBD1	TRBV28	-	TGTGCCAGCAGTTTCAGGGGGCCCGCCTACGAGCAGTACTTC	CASSFRGPAYEQYF
TRBJ2-7	-	TRBV10-3	-	TGTGCCATCAGAAGGATATGGGAGGAGGGGGCAGCCGAGCAGTACTTC	CAIRRIWEEGAAEQYF
TRBJ2-5	-	TRBV28	once	TGTGCCAGCAGGGGGGAGGACGCAGCGGCGGAGACCCAGTACTTC	CASRGEDAAAETQYF
TRBJ1-1	-	TRBV29-1	-	TGCAGCGTTAAGACAGAGAACACTGAAGCTTTCTTT	CSVKTENTEAFF
TRBJ2-1	-	TRBV6-5	-	TGTGCCAGCACGACATACAATGAGCAGTTCTTC	CASTTYNEQFF
TRBJ2-2	-	TRBV14	-	TGTGCCAGCAGCCAGAACAGGGCGAACACCGGGGAGCTGTTTTTT	CASSQNRANTGELFF
TRBJ2-5	TRBD1	TRBV5-1	-	TGCGCCAGCAGTCCGGACAGGGGAGGCCCCCCGCAAGAAGAGACCCAGTACTTC	CASSPDRGGPPQEETQYF
TRBJ2-3	TRBD2	TRBV30	-	TGTGCCTGGAGCCTTAGCGGGAGTATGGGAGATACGCAGTATTTT	CAWSLSGSMGDTQYF
TRBJ2-2	TRBD2	TRBV13	-	TGTGCCAGCAGAATCAGCGGGGCCGGGGAGCTGTTTTTT	CASRISGAGELFF
TRBJ2-6	-	TRBV4-1	once	TGCGCCAGCAGCCCTCCCGGGGCTGGGGCCAACGTCCTGACTTTC	CASSPPGAGANVLTF
TRBJ2-3	-	TRBV11-2	-	TGTGCCAGCAGCTTCACCACTTTTGCAGATACGCAGTATTTT	CASSFTTFADTQYF
TRBJ1-3	-	TRBV19	-	TGTGCCAGTAGCCCCTGGGGAGCAGACTCTGGAAACACCATATATTTT	CASSPWGADSGNTIYF
TRBJ2-7	-	TRBV30	-	TGTGCCTGGAACCTGGGCACCCTCTACGAGCAGTACTTC	CAWNLGTLYEQYF
TRBJ1-6	TRBD1	TRBV2	few	TGTGCCAGCAGTCTTCCTCAGGGGGGATATTCACCCCTCCACTTT	CASSLPQGGYSPLHF
TRBJ2-7	TRBD2	TRBV10-2	-	TGCGCCAGCAGCTTGCCGACTAGCGGAGAAGACTACGAGCAGTACTTC	CASSLPTSGEDYEQYF
TRBJ1-1	-	TRBV11-1	few	TGTGCCAGCAGCCGTACGCTTGAAGCTTTCTTT	CASSRTLEAFF
TRBJ1-6	TRBD1	TRBV7-9	-	TGTGCCAGCAGTCAAACAGGGGCCTCCTATAATTCACCCCTCCACTTT	CASSQTGASYNSPLHF
TRBJ2-4	-	TRBV5-6	-	TGTGCCAGCAGCCTCCTATACAGGGATGAAAACATTCAGTACTTC	CASSLLYRDENIQYF
TRBJ2-7	-	TRBV6-1	-	TGTGCCAGCAGCTCCTTCCTCTCCTACGAGCAGTACTTC	CASSSFLSYEQYF
TRBJ2-7	-	TRBV11-3	-	TGTGCCAGCAGCTTAGACGCAGGGTCCTACGAGCAGTACTTC	CASSLDAGSYEQYF